One sample yielded the 2 T cell receptor beta chains listed below, sequenced in a study of T cell responses to AZD1222 COVID-19 vaccine. Measured with immunoSEQ multiplex PCR; TCRdb has only the in-frame clones, and not every one. Altogether under 150,000 clones are present, roughly 91% being singletons, with the ten largest covering 4% to 5.5%. The input for sequencing was peripheral blood, taken on day 0 of AZD1222 vaccination. Receptor source: an adult in good health.

This chain uses TRBV3-1 (or the pseudogene TRBV3-2) with TRBJ1-2; 8 bases line up with TRBD1. The germline gives CDR1 LGHDT, CDR2 YNNKEL (reference sequence). The V and J ends lost 0 bases and 8 bases, in that order; junction bases with no gene match: 8. This CDR3 is 15 amino acids long. CDR3 sequence reads: CASSQDTTGAGGYTF. The DNA of the CDR3 is TGTGCCAGCAGCCAAGACACGACAGGGGCTGGGGGCTACACCTTC.

The V and J genes are TRBV12-5 and TRBJ2-7; 8 bases line up with TRBD1. The CDR3 length is 13 residues. V dropped 7 bases and J dropped 4; count of bases not matched to a gene: 6. The germline V gene has CDR1 LGHNT and CDR2 FRNRAP. The chain's CDR3 is CASARTGLYEQYF. CDR3 nucleotides: TGTGCTAGTGCCCGGACAGGGTTATACGAGCAGTACTTC.